The source of this TCR beta chain is a study of OX40 agonist ivuxolimab in advanced cancers. Method: immunoSEQ multiplex PCR; TCRdb's copy keeps in-frame clones and lacks some. Altogether 100,000 to 110,000 clones are present, around 91% being singletons, with the ten largest covering 0.16%. Germline loops: CDR1 SGDLS, CDR2 YYNGEE. The CDR3 covers 15 residues. With 3 bases clipped from V and 9 bases from J, the junction kept 6 bases outside the gene matches. Autoimmune disease history or systemic immunosuppression meant exclusion. This chain connects TRBV9 to TRBJ1-6; TRBD1 matches at 10 bases. The receptor was isolated from an adult with an advanced solid tumor such as melanoma, head and neck, liver or kidney cancer. Specimen: CD4+ or CD8+ T cells sorted from blood, collected in a trial of the OX40 agonist ivuxolimab. DNA for the CDR3: TGTGCCAGCAGCGCCCAAGGGACAGGGGTTTCACCCCTCCACTTT. Its translation is CASSAQGTGVSPLHF.